These 21 T cell receptor beta chains came from one sample sequenced in a study of T cell responses to AZD1222 COVID-19 vaccine. Libraries were prepared by immunoSEQ multiplex PCR; TCRdb keeps only in-frame clonotypes and omits some of them. Among around 110,000 clones listed, about 90% were seen once. Sequencing used peripheral blood, obtained 28 days after the second AZD1222 dose. These receptors were obtained from an adult who received the AZD1222 COVID-19 vaccine.

V gene TRBV6-5 combines with J gene TRBJ1-1; possible D gene TRBD1, 6 bases. Looked up from germline, CDR1 is MNHEY and CDR2 is SVGAGI. The CDR3 has 16 residues. Trimming removed 2 bases from V and 3 bases from J, with 16 bases in between. The CDR3 region has the DNA TGTGCCAGCAGTTACATGGGGGCCCCTGCGTACACTGAAGCTTTCTTT. Translation: CASSYMGAPAYTEAFF.

CDR3: CASSSTSRQANGYTF. The CDR3 DNA follows: TGTGCCAGTAGTTCAACCTCACGACAGGCTAATGGCTACACCTTC. The chain carries TRBV19 and TRBJ1-2, with a possible D match to TRBD1 (6 bases). Germline lookup yields CDR1 LNHDA and CDR2 SQIVND (reference sequence). Trimming left V 5 bases short and J 6 bases short, with 19 bases between. The CDR3 is made up of 15 amino acids.

This clone was seen once. This chain links TRBV7-9 with TRBJ1-2; maybe TRBD1 (6 bases). V was trimmed by 2 bases and J by 0 bases, leaving 10 bases between them. There are 15 residues in the CDR3. CDR1 SEHNR and CDR2 FQNEAQ come from the germline V gene (reference sequence). CDR3 residues: CASSLPRTANYGYTF. The CDR3 DNA sequence: TGTGCCAGCAGCTTACCCCGGACAGCTAACTATGGCTACACCTTC.

V gene TRBV10-3 combines with J gene TRBJ2-2, with a tentative D call TRBD1 (5 bases). V was clipped by 10 bases and J by 4 bases, with 25 bases between them. The CDR3 covers 17 residues. Germline V gene data show CDR1 as ENHRY and CDR2 as SYGVKD. The CDR3 reads CATRARLPGVATGELFF. In DNA, the CDR3 is TGTGCCACCAGGGCCCGTCTCCCCGGAGTGGCCACCGGGGAGCTGTTTTTT.

V usage is TRBV6-6 and J usage is TRBJ2-5; the match to TRBD1 covers 8 bases. The CDR3 runs to 16 residues. Trimming removed 2 bases from V and 1 base from J; junction bases left unmatched: 6. Germline assignment: CDR1 MNHNY and CDR2 SVGAGI (reference sequence). CDR3 protein: CASSYGGQGLQETQYF. CDR3 nucleotide sequence: TGTGCCAGCAGTTACGGCGGACAGGGCCTCCAAGAGACCCAGTACTTC.

This clone was recorded only once. The chain has TRBV5-6 and TRBJ2-7; 7 bases match TRBD2. CDR3 length: 13 amino acids. Unmatched junction bases numbered 6, after V lost 1 base and J lost 8 bases. Germline loops: CDR1 SGHDT, CDR2 YYEEEE. The CDR3 sequence is CASSLLGGGKQYF. DNA of the CDR3: TGTGCCAGCAGCTTGCTGGGGGGAGGGAAGCAGTACTTC.

This chain links TRBV28 with TRBJ1-1; TRBD1 matches 9 bases. The CDR3 contains 16 residues. V shed 5 bases and J 4 bases; nucleotides not matched to a gene: 11. CDR1 MDHEN and CDR2 SYDVKM come from the germline V gene. CDR3 DNA: TGTGCCAGCAGTGTCCACCCCCAGGACAGGGGCACTGAAGCTTTCTTT. It codes for CASSVHPQDRGTEAFF.

The chain links TRBV18 to TRBJ1-6; TRBD1 is a possible D gene (5 bases). In germline, CDR1 is KGHSH, CDR2 LQKENI. The CDR3 totals 15 residues. V lost 2 bases and J lost 8, with 13 bases in between. The CDR3 loop is CASSPRGANDSPLHF. CDR3 bases: TGTGCCAGCTCACCAAGGGGAGCAAATGATTCACCCCTCCACTTT.

This chain links TRBV3-1 (or the pseudogene TRBV3-2) with TRBJ2-7; 9 bases fit TRBD1. Per the germline V gene, CDR1 is LGHDT and CDR2 is YNNKEL (reference sequence). J gave up 7 bases and V 4 bases, and 11 bases lay outside the gene matches. This CDR3 spans 15 amino acids. The CDR3 sequence is CASSPSGQGGREQYF. CDR3 nucleotides: TGTGCCAGCAGCCCTTCGGGACAGGGTGGTCGGGAGCAGTACTTC.

The V gene is TRBV4-1, the J gene TRBJ1-5, with 7 positions matching TRBD1. The CDR3 loop spans 15 amino acids. Per the germline V gene, CDR1 is MGHRA and CDR2 is YSYEKL. The junction had 8 bases not matched to a gene; V was cut back by 2 bases and J by 7 bases. DNA for the CDR3: TGCGCCAGCAGCCAACTACAGGGGTTTGGACAGCCCCAGCATTTT. It encodes CASSQLQGFGQPQHF.

This chain connects TRBV7-2 to TRBJ1-1, with D perhaps matching TRBD1 (6 bases). V gave up 6 bases and J gave up 3 bases, with 11 bases separating them. Germline V gene sequence: CDR1 SGHTA, CDR2 FQGNSA. This CDR3 comprises 13 residues. In DNA, the CDR3 is TGTGCCAGCAGATCCGGACAGCACACTGAAGCTTTCTTT. Protein sequence: CASRSGQHTEAFF.

The chain uses TRBV27 and TRBJ2-1; D is unclear. Trimming shortened V by 2 bases and J by 0 bases, and 14 bases separated the two germline ends. CDR1 and CDR2 from the germline V gene are MNHEY and SMNVEV (reference sequence). There are 17 residues in the CDR3. CDR3 in amino acids: CASSLLPGLSSYNEQFF. For the CDR3, the DNA is TGTGCCAGCAGTTTACTGCCGGGCCTAAGCTCCTACAATGAGCAGTTCTTC.

The chain recombines TRBV6-5 with TRBJ1-5; D ambiguous. The CDR3 runs 12 residues. CDR1 MNHEY and CDR2 SVGAGI come from the germline V gene. The V end was cut by 6 bases, the J end by 3 bases, with 6 bases between. CDR3 in DNA: TGTGCCAGCAGCTTTATCAATCAGCCCCAGCATTTT. It yields the protein CASSFINQPQHF.

This sequence joins TRBV4-1 and TRBJ2-3; no clear D. V lost 1 base and J lost 5, with 16 bases in between. The CDR3 runs to 16 residues. CDR1 is MGHRA, CDR2 YSYEKL, per germline. The CDR3 DNA is TGCGCCAGCAGCCAAGCCCAAGGATTAGGTTTAGATACGCAGTATTTT. Protein sequence: CASSQAQGLGLDTQYF.

V usage is TRBV28 and J usage is TRBJ1-5; no firm D call. The V end was cut by 3 bases, the J end by 7 bases, with 7 bases between. The CDR3 loop spans 12 amino acids. Germline V gene lookup returns CDR1 MDHEN and CDR2 SYDVKM. The DNA of the CDR3 is TGTGCCAGCAGTTTCTTGGGCCAGCCCCAGCATTTT. This codes for CASSFLGQPQHF.

V is TRBV29-1 and J is TRBJ2-1; tentatively, D is TRBD2 (6 bases). This CDR3 region has 13 residues. The V gene's germline CDR1 is SQVTM and CDR2 ANQGSEA. V was shortened by 6 bases and J by 1 base, with 10 bases between the two germline ends. CDR3 bases: TGCAGCGTGCAAGCGGGTTCCTACAATGAGCAGTTCTTC. It translates to CSVQAGSYNEQFF.

The chain couples TRBV7-9 to TRBJ1-1, with D unclear. Trimming left V 5 bases short and J 11 bases short, with 15 bases between. CDR1 is SEHNR and CDR2 is FQNEAQ in the germline V gene (reference sequence). This CDR3 spans 12 amino acids. The CDR3 DNA sequence: TGTGCCAGCAGCCCCGAAGGCCACCGGGCTTTCTTT. Its protein product is CASSPEGHRAFF.

The gene calls are TRBV7-9 and TRBJ1-2; D is undetermined. CDR3 length: 15 amino acids. Per germline, CDR1 SEHNR and CDR2 FQNEAQ (reference sequence). Trimming stripped 4 bases from V and 0 bases from J, with 12 bases between. CDR3 bases: TGTGCCAGCAGCTCAGCTAGGGTAGCTAACTATGGCTACACCTTC. Its translation: CASSSARVANYGYTF.

This chain uses TRBV2 with TRBJ1-5; a weak D match, TRBD1 (5 bases). The CDR3 length is 13 residues. CDR1 is SNHLY and CDR2 is FYNNEI in the germline V gene. V lost 3 bases, J lost 6 bases, and 9 bases lay in between. The CDR3 coding sequence is TGTGCCAGCAGTGAGGGGGTCTCTCAGCCCCAGCATTTT. Translating gives CASSEGVSQPQHF.

In its sample, this clone was seen once. The CDR3 here is CASSGGSIHEQYF. Written as DNA, the CDR3 is TGTGCCAGTAGTGGCGGGAGTATCCACGAGCAGTACTTC. The chain combines TRBV19 with TRBJ2-7; TRBD2 agrees at 7 bases. The CDR3 totals 13 residues. V trimming: 5 bases; J trimming: 5 bases; junction bases outside the gene matches: 6. Per germline, CDR1 LNHDA and CDR2 SQIVND (reference sequence).

This sequence joins TRBV10-3 and TRBJ1-4; D remains unclear. Germline V gene data show CDR1 as ENHRY and CDR2 as SYGVKD. The CDR3 sequence is 16 residues long. The ends were cut back, 4 bases at V and 3 bases at J, with 15 bases in the middle. This CDR3 reads CAISGSTDGANEKLFF. CDR3 in DNA: TGTGCCATCAGTGGGTCGACCGATGGAGCTAATGAAAAACTGTTTTTT.